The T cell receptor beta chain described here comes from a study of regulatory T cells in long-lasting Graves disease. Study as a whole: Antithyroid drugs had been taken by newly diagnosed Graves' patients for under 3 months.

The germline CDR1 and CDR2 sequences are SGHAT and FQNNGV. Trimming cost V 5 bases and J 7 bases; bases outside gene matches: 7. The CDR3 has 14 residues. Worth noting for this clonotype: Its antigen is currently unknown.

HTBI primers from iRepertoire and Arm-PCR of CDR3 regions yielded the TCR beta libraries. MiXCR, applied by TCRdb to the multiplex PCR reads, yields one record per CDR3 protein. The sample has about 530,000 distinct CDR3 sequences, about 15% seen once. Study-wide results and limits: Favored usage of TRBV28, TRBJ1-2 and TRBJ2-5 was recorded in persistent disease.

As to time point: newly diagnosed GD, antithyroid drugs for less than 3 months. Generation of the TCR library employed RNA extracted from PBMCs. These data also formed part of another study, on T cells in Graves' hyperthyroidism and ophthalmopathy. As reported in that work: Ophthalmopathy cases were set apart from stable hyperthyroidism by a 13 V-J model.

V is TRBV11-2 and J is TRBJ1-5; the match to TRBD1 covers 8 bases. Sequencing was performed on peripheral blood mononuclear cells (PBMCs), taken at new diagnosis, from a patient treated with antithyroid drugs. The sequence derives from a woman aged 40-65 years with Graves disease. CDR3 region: CASSGDRGHQPQHF. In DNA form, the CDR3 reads TGTGCCAGCAGCGGCGACAGGGGACACCAGCCCCAGCATTTT.